This T cell receptor beta chain was sequenced during a study of blood T cell repertoires in COVID-19. Background on the study: The study drew acute and convalescent COVID-19 samples from the United States, Italy and Spain. T cells, B-cell-depleted T cells, or PBMCs provided the cDNA or gDNA that served as material.

Per the authors' pipeline: Counts of nucleated cells, estimated from reference gene primer amplification, were obtained. Method: immunoSEQ multiplex PCR; TCRdb's copy keeps in-frame clones and lacks some. From that table come the V and J calls and clone size; the DNA was used to work out D and trimming. The sample has more than 150,000 clones; about 87% are singletons. This CDR3 region has 15 residues. V gave up 1 base and J gave up 6 bases; unmatched junction bases: 7. Germline loops: CDR1 LGHNA, CDR2 YNFKEQ. The clonotype was recovered from a middle-aged man with active or convalescent COVID-19. The rearrangement joins TRBV4-2 to TRBJ1-1; TRBD1 agrees at 8 bases. Sequencing was performed on peripheral blood. CDR3 sequence (DNA): TGTGCCAGCAGCCAAGCCAGACAGGGGTGGGCTGAAGCTTTCTTT. Its protein product is CASSQARQGWAEAFF.